These 7 T cell receptor beta chains came from one sample sequenced in a study of blood T cell repertoires in COVID-19. Libraries were prepared by immunoSEQ multiplex PCR; TCRdb keeps only in-frame clonotypes and omits some of them. The repertoire holds under 300,000 clones, with 80% to 85% as singletons. Material: peripheral blood. The origin of the receptors is a woman between 18 and 29 years old with acute or convalescent COVID-19.

This CDR3 reads CASSQDVADYNEQFF. CDR3 DNA: TGTGCCAGCAGCCAAGACGTAGCGGATTACAATGAGCAGTTCTTC. V is TRBV4-2 and J is TRBJ2-1; possibly TRBD2 for D (6 bases). CDR1 and CDR2 (germline): LGHNA, YNFKEQ. Trimming left V 0 bases short and J 4 bases short, with 10 bases between. This CDR3 has 15 residues.

This clone was recorded a few times. V is TRBV9 and J is TRBJ2-7, with TRBD1 identical over 12 bases. V trimming: 3 bases; J trimming: 4 bases; junction bases outside the gene matches: 2. CDR3 length equals 14 residues. From germline, CDR1 is SGDLS and CDR2 YYNGEE. The CDR3: CASSGDRGRYEQYF. The CDR3 DNA reads as TGTGCCAGCAGCGGGGACAGGGGGCGATACGAGCAGTACTTC.

The chain is built from TRBV6-1 and TRBJ2-7; 13 bases agree with TRBD2. The CDR3 consists of 17 residues. V was pared by 2 bases and J by 1 base, with 5 bases of the junction left unmatched. Germline V gene data show CDR1 as MNHNS and CDR2 as SASEGT. The CDR3 here is CASSELTSGRGSYEQYF. CDR3 in DNA: TGTGCCAGCAGTGAACTAACTAGCGGGAGGGGGTCCTACGAGCAGTACTTC.

Here the CDR3 reads CASSSWTSIVGELFF. In nucleotides, the CDR3 is TGTGCCAGTAGTTCGTGGACTAGTATTGTCGGGGAGCTGTTTTTT. The chain links TRBV19 to TRBJ2-2, with 7 bases aligning to TRBD2. V lost 5 bases and J lost 7; bases outside the gene matches: 10. This CDR3 is 15 amino acids long. CDR1 is LNHDA, CDR2 SQIVND, per germline (reference sequence).

The chain carries TRBV11-2 and TRBJ2-7, with 8 bases that match TRBD2. The CDR3 length is 17 residues. Trimming cost V 0 bases and J 9 bases; bases outside gene matches: 16. Germline CDR1 and CDR2: SGHAT and FQNNGV. The CDR3 DNA reads as TGTGCCAGCAGCTTAGAGGCGTGGGCAGGGTCTGCGGGGGGGCAGTACTTC. This sequence encodes CASSLEAWAGSAGGQYF.

This clone showed up just a few times. The V call is TRBV28, the J call TRBJ1-2; D call uncertain. CDR1 MDHEN and CDR2 SYDVKM come from the germline V gene. V was clipped by 2 bases and J by 4 bases, with 11 bases between them. This CDR3 comprises 14 residues. The chain's CDR3 is CASSLGLGSYGYTF. CDR3 nucleotides: TGTGCCAGCAGTTTAGGGCTCGGGAGCTATGGCTACACCTTC.

The chain joins TRBV7-8 to TRBJ1-5; D not resolved. CDR1 and CDR2 from the germline V gene are SGHVS and FQNEAQ. The CDR3 extends over 16 amino acids. Trimming left V 1 base short and J 0 bases short, with 10 bases between. In DNA, the CDR3 is TGTGCCAGCAGCTTAGGGGAGCCTTATAGCAATCAGCCCCAGCATTTT. Translating it yields CASSLGEPYSNQPQHF.